This TCR beta chain derives from a study of cytomegalovirus exposure and HLA in healthy donors (dated by TCRdb to the late 2010s). Some background on the complete study: According to an earlier analysis of 550 to 700 of the donors, some 180 million T cells yielded 95 million to 140 million unique TCR beta sequences and about 300 Gb of sequence data. The number of donors typed differed by locus, with about 629-630 for A, B, C, DRB1 and DQB1, over 500 for DQA1, 600 to 610 for DPA1, and under 490 for DPB1. To predict cytomegalovirus infection status, the study brought together high-throughput TCR immunosequencing, statistical association of individual TCRs with disease status, and machine learning. Alongside the repertoire data, information on donor age, sex, ethnicity and CMV serostatus was compiled. HLA typing included class I and class II loci at four-digit resolution. Using immunosequencing, the study profiled T cell repertoires from about 620 subjects and related those repertoires to cytomegalovirus serostatus. Every repertoire in the discovery cohort had been generated on one and the same sequencing platform. Of the 300 to 500 genotyped donors, 65% to 90% were placed in the genetic ancestry cluster associated with self-reported Caucasian donors. Along with the roughly 700-subject first cohort, a separate validation cohort of over a hundred different subjects was used. Across 398 genotyped donors of the cohort, an average of roughly 250,000 unique TCR beta nucleotide sequences per donor were sequenced, and 15% to 20% of those sequences were non-productive. A later genetic analysis used genome-wide SNP genotypes for about 60% of the 666 donors, treating that subset as a discovery cohort. To study patterns of TCR occurrence, a later analysis re-analyzed previously published TCR beta repertoires from under 750 donors and added high-resolution HLA genotyping. Rather than drawing on any new phenotypic data, the later analysis identified candidate immune exposures from TCR beta sequences and the way those sequences occurred across donors. The study aimed to test whether cataloging public T cell receptors could reveal signatures of past pathogen exposure. Because of strong linkage in the cohort, four or five DR-DQ haplotypes were treated as single units for association and clustering. To decide whether each TCR beta V gene segment behaved as functional or pseudogenic, an earlier analysis of approximately 600 of the donors relied on high-throughput TCR beta sequencing. Approximately 310 gigabases of sequencing data and tens of millions of unique TCR sequences were included in an early release covering several hundred HLA-typed donors. Paper-wide results and their limitations: According to a later analysis, most CMV-associated TCR beta chains appeared to be HLA-restricted, and the HLA associations seemed to be driven largely by CMV exposure. Cytomegalovirus status was reported to be diagnosed by the classifier with high specificity and sensitivity in both the original and validation cohorts. Three of the identified cytomegalovirus-associated TCR beta chains were confirmed in vitro to be specific for cytomegalovirus antigens. In a later analysis, over 15,000 TCR beta sequences were associated with specific HLA alleles at a false discovery rate of 0.05. Most TCR sequences were observed very rarely across donors, whereas some public TCRs were present in many individuals. The only immune exposure information available for the cohort was CMV serostatus. A cluster of highly shared sequence variants was judged likely to represent a technical artifact of the sequencing pipeline. Roughly uniform sequencing depth across donors was assumed in presence/absence analyses, although this assumption may not hold. In a later analysis, the rate of TCR association differed among HLA loci, with DRB1 alleles having the most associated TCRs and HLA-C alleles having the fewest. A further reported finding was that TCR beta sequences accurately predicted the HLA-A and HLA-B alleles for most subjects in the first cohort. The cohort was sequenced for TCR beta chains only, and without alpha or paired-chain data the features that could be detected were limited. An association between a missense DCLRE1C variant and V-gene and J-gene trimming of TCR beta chains was found in a later genetic analysis and replicated in an independent cohort. Because counts were too low, roughly 18 rarely observed V segments, including chromosome 9 orphons, were left out of the earlier analysis of 587 of the donors. A later analysis found that HLA-associated TCR beta chains were more clonally expanded and had lower generation probabilities than equally common non-associated chains. According to a later analysis, parvovirus B19, influenza, CMV and Epstein-Barr virus appeared linked to several top co-occurrence clusters. Correlated functional status among segregating V segments might reflect linkage disequilibrium, but an unknown experimental factor could not be ruled out. An earlier analysis of approximately 590 of the donors showed that most TCR beta V segments appeared in productive rearrangements either about 87% or about 30% of the time, which broadly matched IMGT annotations. HLA typing was unavailable for some donors at each locus, so association tests used only the typed subset. The authors suggested that the approach could potentially be generalized to other disease states and immunological phenotypes. Assigning TCR associations to individual alleles was difficult when HLA alleles, especially DR and DQ, strongly co-occurred. A total of 150 to 200 TCR beta chains were listed by the study as associated with cytomegalovirus. Because the 87-base-pair reads could not distinguish some IMGT-functional V segments, including TRBV6-2 and TRBV6-3, those segments were excluded. Compared with the 666-donor mean, donors in an Asian-associated ancestry cluster had fewer N-insertions in productive TCRs, according to a later genetic analysis.

The cohort consisted of 670 or so healthy bone marrow donors. At the time of sampling, all cohort members were nominally healthy, though unrecorded immune exposures were likely present. The donor was CMV seronegative and was included in the group of 352 seronegative cohort members. A peripheral blood sample was collected from each donor, and TCR beta sequencing was performed on peripheral blood mononuclear cells. The Qiagen DNeasy Blood Extraction Kit was used to extract genomic DNA from the blood cell samples. Worth noting for this clone: No cognate antigen has been identified for it.

V loses 5 bases, J loses 1 base, and the germline ends lie 12 bases apart. Looking up the germline V gene (reference sequence) yields CDR1 LNHDA and CDR2 SQIVND. Reading from cysteine to phenylalanine, the CDR3 counts 14 amino acids. CDR3 DNA is the only sequence kept; it has 42 bases, read in frame from the first base. Library creation used the immunoSEQ multiplex PCR assay. For the multiplex PCR, a mixture combining 60 forward primers for TCR Vbeta segments and 13 reverse primers for TCR Jbeta segments was used. The CDR3 region of rearranged TCR beta genes was amplified from genomic DNA with a multiplex PCR assay. On the Illumina HiSeq System, the amplified TCR beta libraries were sequenced as 87-base-pair reads. As for the authors' bioinformatics: A later analysis tallied roughly 78 million unique TCR beta chains across the approximately 670 repertoires, and approximately 12 million of those chains were shared by two or more donors. To remove PCR and sequencing errors, raw reads were error-corrected and collapsed into unique sequences using a nearest-neighbor algorithm that merged closely related sequences. V, D and J gene segments were assigned by aligning CDR3 sequences to IMGT reference sequences. For a sequence to be retained, at least a six-nucleotide match to both a V gene segment and a J gene segment was required. A rearrangement was called productive if the CDR3 had no stop codons and remained in frame with V and J, and every other rearrangement was called non-productive. CDR3 was defined by IMGT convention, running from the second conserved V-encoded cysteine to the conserved J-encoded phenylalanine. Sequences without an unambiguous match to a single V gene segment were excluded from the earlier analysis of several hundred of the donors. In an earlier analysis of approximately 560 of the donors, a V segment was called functional when productive rearrangements were above 56.7%, and segregating when the standard deviation between donors exceeded 5%. A statistical classification framework was developed to diagnose cytomegalovirus status using the catalog of TCR beta chain sequences. A later analysis assigned V and J genes by comparing TCR nucleotide sequences with IMGT/GENE-DB human TR gene sequences. A later analysis assigned CDR3 sequences and most-parsimonious VDJ recombination scenarios with the TCRdist pipeline. In a later analysis, each TCR beta chain was defined by its CDR3 amino acid sequence together with its V-gene family, and reads lacking a unique V-gene family were excluded. As a way to deal with suspected cross-contamination and a sequencing artifact, a later analysis dropped 450 to 700 nucleotide sequences that were highly shared and had low generation probability. For each public chain, a later analysis derived a clonal expansion index from normalized ranks of inferred template counts within each repertoire. In a later analysis, generation probabilities were computed with a VDJ recombination model fitted to out-of-frame rearrangements, and the resulting probabilities were checked against IGoR. Hypergeometric tests were used in a later analysis to score TCR-TCR, TCR-HLA and TCR-CMV co-occurrence, with a repertoire-size bias correction applied to the TCR pairs. To estimate false discovery rates, a later analysis permuted the HLA or CMV assignments 20 times. In a later analysis, co-occurring TCRs were grouped using DBSCAN, and TCRdist sequence similarity was added for clustering within HLA-allele-positive subsets. Repertoires with fewer than 30,000 or more than 120,000 public chains, plus five repertoires with anomalous nucleotide sharing, were excluded from co-occurrence clustering. TCRdb holds this immuneACCESS table with in-frame rearrangements only. Some clones are missing; in checked studies, unresolved V genes explain under half, and the rest has no known cause. For V, J and clone size, that table is used; D and trimming come from the DNA. The table held for this sample gives roughly 190,000 clones. The ten top clones hold less than 6.5% of the sample.

Sequencing was performed on PBMCs. This TCR came from a man between 25 and 39 years old in good health and CMV-seronegative. The chain is assembled from TRBV19 and TRBJ2-7, and perhaps TRBD1 as D gene, on 5 matching bases. CDR3 loop: CASSFQTDSYEQYF. The bases are TGTGCCAGTAGTTTCCAGACAGATTCCTACGAGCAGTACTTC. Reference TRBV19 and TRBJ2-7 genes cover what lies past the CDR3, so the full variable domain is DGGITQSPKYLFRKEGQNVTLSCEQNLNHDAMYWYRQDPGQGLRLIYYSQIVNDFQKGDIAEGYSVSREKKESFPLTVTSAQKNPTAFYLCASSFQTDSYEQYFGPGTRLTVT.